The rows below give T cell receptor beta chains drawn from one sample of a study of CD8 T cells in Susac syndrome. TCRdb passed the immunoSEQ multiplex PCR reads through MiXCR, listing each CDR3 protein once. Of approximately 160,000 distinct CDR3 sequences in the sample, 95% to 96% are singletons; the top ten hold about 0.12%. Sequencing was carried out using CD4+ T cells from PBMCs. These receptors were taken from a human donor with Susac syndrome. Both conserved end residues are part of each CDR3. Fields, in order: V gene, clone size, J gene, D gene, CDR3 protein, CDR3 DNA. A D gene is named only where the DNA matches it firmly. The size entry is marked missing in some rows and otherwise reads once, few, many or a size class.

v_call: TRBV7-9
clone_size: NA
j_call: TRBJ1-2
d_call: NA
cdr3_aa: CASSLESSGGYTF
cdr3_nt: TGTGCCAGCAGCTTAGAGTCGTCGGGTGGCTACACCTTC

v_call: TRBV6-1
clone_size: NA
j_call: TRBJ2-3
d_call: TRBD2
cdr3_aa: CASSLLSSGATDTQYF
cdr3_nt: TGTGCCAGCAGCCTCCTGAGTAGCGGGGCCACAGATACGCAGTATTTT

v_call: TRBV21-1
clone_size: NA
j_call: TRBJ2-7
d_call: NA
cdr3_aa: CASTFRGCSYEQYF
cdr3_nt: TGTGCCAGCACCTTCCGGGGATGTTCCTACGAGCAGTACTTC

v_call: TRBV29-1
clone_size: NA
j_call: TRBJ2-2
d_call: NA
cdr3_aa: CSVGRTGSGKGELFF
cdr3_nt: TGCAGCGTTGGGCGAACAGGGTCCGGGAAAGGGGAGCTGTTTTTT

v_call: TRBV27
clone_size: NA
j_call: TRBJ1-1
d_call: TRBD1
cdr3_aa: CASRTQGDMNTEAFF
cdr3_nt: TGTGCCAGCAGAACACAGGGGGACATGAACACTGAAGCTTTCTTT

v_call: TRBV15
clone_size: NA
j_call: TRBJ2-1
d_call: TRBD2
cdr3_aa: CATSRPGASGTNEQFF
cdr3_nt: TGTGCCACCAGCCGACCTGGCGCTAGCGGGACCAATGAGCAGTTCTTC

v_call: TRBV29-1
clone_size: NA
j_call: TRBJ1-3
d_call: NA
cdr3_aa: CSVAADLSGNTIYF
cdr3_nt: TGCAGCGTTGCAGCGGACCTCTCTGGAAACACCATATATTTT

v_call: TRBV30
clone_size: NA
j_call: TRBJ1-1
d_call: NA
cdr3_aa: CAWSEWSGRNTEAFF
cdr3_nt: TGTGCCTGGAGTGAGTGGTCTGGGAGGAACACTGAAGCTTTCTTT

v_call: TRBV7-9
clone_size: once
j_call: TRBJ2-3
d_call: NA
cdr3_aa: CASRDWLTDTQYF
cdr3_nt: TGTGCCAGCAGGGACTGGCTCACAGATACGCAGTATTTT

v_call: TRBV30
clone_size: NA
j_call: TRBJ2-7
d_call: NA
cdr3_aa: CASKVTGSYEQYF
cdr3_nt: TGTGCCTCGAAGGTGACAGGATCCTACGAGCAGTACTTC

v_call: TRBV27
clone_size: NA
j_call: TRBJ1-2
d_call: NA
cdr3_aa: CASSLSFGETNYGYTF
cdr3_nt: TGTGCCAGCAGTTTAAGCTTCGGGGAGACTAACTATGGCTACACCTTC

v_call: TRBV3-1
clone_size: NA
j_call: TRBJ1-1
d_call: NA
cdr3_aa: CASSRGPRNTEAFF
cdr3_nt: TGTGCCAGCAGCCGGGGCCCGAGGAACACTGAAGCTTTCTTT

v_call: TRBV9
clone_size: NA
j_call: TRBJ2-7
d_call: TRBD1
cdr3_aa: CASSPTGTGPYYEQYF
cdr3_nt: TGTGCCAGCAGCCCGACCGGGACAGGACCCTACTACGAGCAGTACTTC

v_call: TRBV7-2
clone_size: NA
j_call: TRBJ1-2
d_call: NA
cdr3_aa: CASSLGASTALASF
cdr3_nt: TGTGCCAGCAGCTTAGGGGCTTCGACAGCGCTAGCTAGCTTC

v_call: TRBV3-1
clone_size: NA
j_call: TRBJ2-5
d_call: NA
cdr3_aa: CASSQDPSRTQYF
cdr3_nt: TGTGCCAGCAGCCAAGACCCCTCAAGGACCCAGTACTTC

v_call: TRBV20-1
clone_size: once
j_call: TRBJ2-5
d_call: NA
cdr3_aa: CSARAEETQYF
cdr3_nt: TGCAGTGCTAGAGCCGAAGAGACCCAGTACTTC